Listed below are T cell receptor beta chains from one sample, sequenced in a study of identical twins. TCRdb re-derived calls from the 5' RACE reads in MiXCR, one entry per CDR3 protein. The table includes about 890,000 distinct CDR3 sequences, 9% to 15% detected once. The same sample was also studied in work on yellow fever vaccine responses in identical twins.

Sequencing was done on a sample of PBMCs. These receptors originate from a woman between 18 and 29 years old in good health. The CDR3 runs from the conserved cysteine through the conserved F or W. A D gene is named only where the DNA matches it firmly. Not every row has a clone size; where given, it reads once, few, many or a size class.

>NA|TRBJ2-5|TRBV7-2|few
TGTGCCAGCAGCTTTTGGGCGGAGCAAGAGACCCAGTACTTC
CASSFWAEQETQYF
>NA|TRBJ2-7|TRBV7-9|many
TGTGCCAGCAGCGGCGGGACATCCTACGAGCAGTACTTC
CASSGGTSYEQYF
>TRBD2|TRBJ2-1|TRBV20-1|few
TGCAGTGCTAGCCGGCTAGCGGGGGGGTTGTCCTACAATGAGCAGTTCTTC
CSASRLAGGLSYNEQFF
>TRBD1|TRBJ1-4|TRBV7-9|many
TGTGCCAGCAGCTTATCGGGACAGCCGAATGAAAAACTGTTTTTT
CASSLSGQPNEKLFF
>TRBD2|TRBJ2-1|TRBV24-1|many
TGTGCCACCAGTGACTTGACTAGCGGACCGAGCTCCTACAATGAGCAGTTCTTC
CATSDLTSGPSSYNEQFF
>NA|TRBJ2-6|TRBV5-1|few
TGCGCCAGCAGCAGCACCGGACAGCACTCTGGGGCCAACGTCCTGACTTTC
CASSSTGQHSGANVLTF
>NA|TRBJ2-2|TRBV12-3/TRBV12-4|many
TGTGCCAGCAGCCAGCATGGCACCGGGGAGCTGTTTTTT
CASSQHGTGELFF
>NA|TRBJ2-7|TRBV11-2|many
TGTGCCAGCAGCTCTCTGGGACTGTCCTACGAGCAGTACTTC
CASSSLGLSYEQYF
>NA|TRBJ2-2|TRBV28|few
TGTGCCAGCAGTTTATGGATTGGTGAGCTTACCGGGGAGCTGTTTTTT
CASSLWIGELTGELFF
>NA|TRBJ1-1|TRBV3-1|many
TGTGCCAGCAGCCAAGGCCTGAGCACTGAAGCTTTCTTT
CASSQGLSTEAFF
>NA|TRBJ1-2|TRBV18|NA
TGTGCCAGCTCCCAGGGATTCGACTATGGCTACACCTTC
CASSQGFDYGYTF
>NA|TRBJ1-5|TRBV6-1|few
TGTGCCAGCAGTGTACAGGGTAGGAGCAATCAGCCCCAGCATTTT
CASSVQGRSNQPQHF
>NA|TRBJ2-2|TRBV9|NA
TGTGCCAGCAGCGTAGATGGAGGTGGGAGTTGGACCGGGGAGCTGTTTTTT
CASSVDGGGSWTGELFF
>NA|TRBJ2-2|TRBV7-2|NA
TGTGCCAGCAGCTTAGAGTACGCCTTGAACACCGGGGAGCTGTTTTTT
CASSLEYALNTGELFF
>TRBD2|TRBJ2-1|TRBV7-2|many
TGTGCCAGCAGCACATACGGACTAGCGGGGAACAATGAGCAGTTCTTC
CASSTYGLAGNNEQFF
>NA|TRBJ2-1|TRBV27|NA
TGTGCCAGCAGTTTTGGGGTAAAGGAGGATGAGCAGTTCTTC
CASSFGVKEDEQFF
>TRBD1|TRBJ2-7|TRBV28|few
TGTGCCAGCAGTCCACCGGACAGGGACCCCTACGAGCAGTACTTC
CASSPPDRDPYEQYF
>NA|TRBJ2-2|TRBV5-1|many
TGCGCCAGCAGCTCCCACGACCCCGGGCGGGAGCTGTTTTTT
CASSSHDPGRELFF
>TRBD1|TRBJ1-1|TRBV4-1|many
TGCGCCAGCAGCCAAGATCCAGGGGGGAACACTGAAGCTTTCTTT
CASSQDPGGNTEAFF
>TRBD2|TRBJ2-1|TRBV27|NA
TGTGCCAGCAGCTCGAGCAGTTCCTGGACTAGCCCCGATGAGCAGTTCTTC
CASSSSSSWTSPDEQFF
>NA|TRBJ2-7|TRBV6-1|many
TGTGCCAGCAAGAAACGACAGGACCCCTCCTACGAGCAGTACTTC
CASKKRQDPSYEQYF
>NA|TRBJ1-5|TRBV7-6|few
TGTGCCAGCAGCTACAGGGCCGGCCCGAATCAAGAGAGCAATCAGCCCCAGCATTTT
CASSYRAGPNQESNQPQHF